This TCR beta chain was observed in a study of blood T cell repertoires in COVID-19. Original processing methods: The authors estimated nucleated cell counts from reference gene primer amplification. The method was immunoSEQ multiplex PCR; TCRdb's version includes in-frame clones alone and lacks a portion of them. Clone size and the V and J calls come from that table; the DNA yielded D and trimming. Altogether about 250,000 clones are present, about 85% being singletons, with the ten largest covering under 3.5%. Participant ages covered roughly 18 to 90 years across around 25 US areas. Participant reports of clinical history set cohort assignment. Two negative PCRs, clearance, or symptom resolution were required of recovered Cohort 3 donors. The CDR3 has 12 amino acids. The V end lost 8 bases, the J end lost 2 bases, and 9 bases lay between the germline ends. Germline lookup yields CDR1 MNHEY and CDR2 SMNVEV (reference sequence).

The V call is TRBV27, the J call TRBJ1-1, with a weak D call TRBD1 (5 bases). Sequencing input: PBMCs or T cells enriched from blood (not recorded which). The TCR comes from a woman aged 50 to 60 who had recovered from COVID-19. The CDR3 DNA reads as TGTGCCAGCCGGCAGGGCAACACTGAAGCTTTCTTT. It is translated as CASRQGNTEAFF.